This is a list of T cell receptor beta chains from one sample in a study of patients and donors after allogeneic stem cell transplantation. A single record per CDR3 protein comes from TCRdb applying MiXCR to the RT-PCR reads. The sample yields 900,000 to 1,000,000 distinct CDR3 sequences, approximately 18% seen once. The sequencing sample was made of blood, either unsorted or a sorted T cell fraction (not recorded which). Receptors originate from a human donor who was either an allogeneic HSCT recipient or a stem cell or donor lymphocyte infusion donor (not recorded which). It is not recorded whose cells these are; they may come from a transplant donor. Each CDR3 is given without its conserved first and last residue. Each record gives: J gene, CDR3 length, V gene, D gene, CDR3 protein. A D gene is named only where the DNA matches it firmly.

TRBJ1-6 13 TRBV20-1 TRBD1 SAPTTTGSYSPLH
TRBJ2-7 13 TRBV12-3/TRBV12-4 - ASSLGGGRSYEQY
TRBJ2-7 11 TRBV20-1 TRBD2 SAAASGIDEQY
TRBJ2-7 13 TRBV5-1 - ASSFFEQLSYEQY
TRBJ2-7 11 TRBV12-3/TRBV12-4 - ASSLGNPYEQY
TRBJ1-6 13 TRBV7-2 - ASSLGGRKNSPLH
TRBJ1-2 11 TRBV30 - AWSAGSRYGYT
TRBJ1-1 12 TRBV5-1 - ASSSRGTTTEAF
TRBJ2-3 12 TRBV9 - ASSVVSSTDTQY
TRBJ2-3 13 TRBV4-2 - ASSETDRHPDTQY
TRBJ1-4 8 TRBV29-1 - SARLEKLF
TRBJ2-5 13 TRBV12-3/TRBV12-4 TRBD2 ASSLAAGGLETQY
TRBJ1-6 12 TRBV5-6 - ASSSRGEGSPLH
TRBJ1-1 10 TRBV6-2/TRBV6-3 - ASSPDHIRAF
TRBJ2-3 13 TRBV6-1 - ASTKSSGSTDTQY
TRBJ2-6 14 TRBV7-2 TRBD1 ASSSTGARGANVLT
TRBJ2-1 10 TRBV7-9 - ASSFRIIEQF
TRBJ2-2 11 TRBV7-3 - ASSPLGTGELF
TRBJ2-7 13 TRBV5-1 TRBD1 ASSPIGQGNYEQY
TRBJ1-5 12 TRBV25-1 - ASSELNSNQPQH
TRBJ1-2 11 TRBV19 - ASTGPRGLGYT
TRBJ1-5 16 TRBV6-5 - ASSYGRRGFNSNQPQH
TRBJ2-2 12 TRBV7-2 - ASSLIGGAGELF
TRBJ1-5 15 TRBV20-1 TRBD1 SAREIVPGQTNQPQH
TRBJ2-6 16 TRBV12-3/TRBV12-4 TRBD1 ASKSTTGLSSGANVLT
TRBJ1-5 12 TRBV6-2/TRBV6-3 - ASSYVKNNQPQH
TRBJ1-2 12 TRBV25-1 - ASSEPTLYFGYT
TRBJ2-3 11 TRBV29-1 - SVEGLFTDTQY
TRBJ2-3 13 TRBV5-1 - ASSLTRGREDTQY
TRBJ1-2 13 TRBV4-3 - ASSPRGGADYGYT
TRBJ2-3 12 TRBV15 - ATKAWGSTDTQY